The clone carrying this T cell receptor beta chain was detected only once. Antigen: not known. PCR amplification relied on 60 Vbeta primers (plus 13 Jbeta primers). The assay was immunoSEQ multiplex PCR, and TCRdb's table has in-frame clones only and misses some. This sample has some 150,000 clones, with around 82% found just once. The source of the sample is a study of cytomegalovirus exposure and HLA in healthy donors. Study results and caveats: Presence/absence analyses assumed roughly uniform sequencing depth across donors, which may not hold. Cytomegalovirus status was reportedly diagnosed by the classifier with high sensitivity and specificity. One later analysis reportedly identified an Asian-associated ancestry cluster that showed fewer N-insertions than the approximately 700-donor mean.

The receptor's source is a man aged 45-65 years in good health and CMV-seropositive. Specimen: PBMCs.

CDR3 nucleotides: TGTGCCAGTAGTACCTGGACAGGGGGAAGTGAAAAACTGTTTTTT. Its protein is CASSTWTGGSEKLFF. The chain employs TRBV19 and TRBJ1-4, with 10 positions matching TRBD1. V lost 4 bases and J lost 7; bases outside the gene matches: 6. Germline V gene data show CDR1 as LNHDA and CDR2 as SQIVND (reference sequence). This CDR3 is 15 amino acids long.